These 18 T cell receptor beta chains share one sample of origin, sequenced in a study of cytomegalovirus exposure and HLA in healthy donors. Using immunoSEQ multiplex PCR, the repertoire was profiled, and TCRdb retains in-frame clones only, with some absent. The sample has over 200,000 clones; about nine tenths are singletons. Sequences were obtained from PBMCs. These receptors all come from a woman under 30 in good health and CMV-seropositive.

The chain recombines TRBV27 with TRBJ1-5; no clear D gene. The CDR3 is 16 amino acids. V shed 0 bases and J shed 4 bases, with 13 bases lying between them. The V gene's germline CDR1 is MNHEY and CDR2 SMNVEV (reference sequence). The chain's CDR3 is CASSLSVGGGNQPQHF. As DNA, the CDR3 is TGTGCCAGCAGTTTATCGGTGGGCGGCGGGAATCAGCCCCAGCATTTT.

This clone was picked up one time. This chain links TRBV6-6 with TRBJ2-2, with 8 bases that match TRBD2. J gave up 8 bases and V 7 bases, and 9 bases lay outside the gene matches. Germline V gene sequence: CDR1 MNHNY, CDR2 SVGAGI (reference sequence). This CDR3 has 14 amino acids. This CDR3 is CASTPSGRGGELFF. CDR3 nucleotide sequence: TGTGCCAGCACCCCGAGCGGGAGAGGTGGGGAGCTGTTTTTT.

The chain is built from TRBV19 and TRBJ1-1; D not certain. Germline assignment: CDR1 LNHDA and CDR2 SQIVND (reference sequence). The CDR3 has 13 amino acids. V dropped 10 bases and J dropped 5 bases, with 17 bases sitting between them. CDR3 in DNA: TGTGCCACCGGGCCCGCGACGGGAACTGAAGCTTTCTTT. As protein: CATGPATGTEAFF. Based on the CDR3 plus reference TRBV19 and TRBJ1-1, the full variable domain is DGGITQSPKYLFRKEGQNVTLSCEQNLNHDAMYWYRQDPGQGLRLIYYSQIVNDFQKGDIAEGYSVSREKKESFPLTVTSAQKNPTAFYLCATGPATGTEAFFGQGTRLTVV.

This chain links TRBV7-2 with TRBJ1-5; D is undetermined. Trimming shortened V by 2 bases and J by 2 bases, and 7 bases separated the two germline ends. This CDR3 comprises 14 residues. Germline lookup yields CDR1 SGHTA and CDR2 FQGNSA. CDR3 DNA sequence: TGTGCCAGCAGCTTAAACAGTGGCAATCAGCCCCAGCATTTT. Residues: CASSLNSGNQPQHF.

V usage is TRBV27 and J usage is TRBJ2-7; 11 bases fit TRBD1. This CDR3 comprises 12 residues. V dropped 8 bases and J dropped 6; count of bases not matched to a gene: 3. In germline, CDR1 is MNHEY, CDR2 SMNVEV (reference sequence). In nucleotides, the CDR3 is TGTGCCAGCGGGACAGGGGGGGCCGAGCAGTACTTC. Translation gives CASGTGGAEQYF.

The chain employs TRBV27 and TRBJ2-7; tentatively, D is TRBD1 (5 bases). Per germline, CDR1 MNHEY and CDR2 SMNVEV (reference sequence). V gave up 3 bases and J gave up 6 bases, with 12 bases separating them. CDR3 size: 13 residues. The CDR3 region is CASSFSGPGEQYF. CDR3 DNA sequence: TGTGCCAGCAGTTTTTCAGGGCCTGGCGAGCAGTACTTC.

V usage is TRBV7-9 and J usage is TRBJ2-2; D may be TRBD1 (6 bases). The germline V gene encodes CDR1 SEHNR and CDR2 FQNEAQ (reference sequence). CDR3 length: 19 amino acids. Between the trimmed V and J ends, which lost 5 bases and 1 base, there was a span of 23 bases. The CDR3 region is CASSLRTAPEGVNTGELFF. The CDR3 DNA follows: TGTGCCAGCAGCCTTAGAACCGCACCAGAGGGGGTGAACACCGGGGAGCTGTTTTTT.

This chain uses TRBV11-2 with TRBJ2-3; D is perhaps TRBD1 (6 bases). The CDR3 loop spans 13 amino acids. CDR1 SGHAT and CDR2 FQNNGV come from the germline V gene. In DNA, the CDR3 is TGTGCTCCAGATCCGCAGGGGCCAGATACGCAGTATTTT. This translates into CAPDPQGPDTQYF.

Only one count was recorded for this clone. This sequence joins TRBV6-5 and TRBJ2-7; TRBD1 agrees at 7 bases. CDR1 MNHEY and CDR2 SVGAGI come from the germline V gene. V gave up 4 bases and J gave up 3 bases; unmatched junction bases: 6. This CDR3 has 14 amino acids. Here the CDR3 reads CASSFATGLYEQYF. As DNA, the CDR3 is TGTGCCAGCAGTTTTGCGACAGGGCTCTACGAGCAGTACTTC.

J is TRBJ1-5 and V is TRBV18; D ambiguous. The CDR3 extends over 15 amino acids. The germline gives CDR1 KGHSH, CDR2 LQKENI. Trimming cost V 5 bases and J 5 bases, with 16 bases left between them. CDR3 amino acids: CASSWRAGADQPQHF. The CDR3, as DNA: TGTGCCAGCTCATGGAGAGCAGGAGCGGATCAGCCCCAGCATTTT.

The chain links TRBV5-6 to TRBJ1-1; D is uncertain. The V gene's germline CDR1 is SGHDT and CDR2 YYEEEE. V was pared by 3 bases and J by 0 bases, with 9 bases between. CDR3 length: 14 amino acids. The CDR3 DNA follows: TGTGCCAGCAGCTGGGAGATCATGAACACTGAAGCTTTCTTT. This codes for CASSWEIMNTEAFF.

This clone was counted once. The rearrangement uses TRBV28 and TRBJ2-3; D perhaps matches TRBD2 (6 bases). This CDR3 contains 16 residues. Germline V CDR1 and CDR2: MDHEN, SYDVKM. Between the trimmed V and J ends, which lost 5 bases and 8 bases, there was a span of 23 bases. CDR3 in DNA: TGTGCCAGCAGTCTCCGGGGCGGGATGGGCAGGGTTACGCAGTATTTT. Residues: CASSLRGGMGRVTQYF.

V and J are TRBV5-6 and TRBJ2-1, with a tentative D call TRBD2 (6 bases). Trimming removed 4 bases from V and 8 bases from J, with 19 bases in between. CDR1 SGHDT and CDR2 YYEEEE come from the germline V gene. The CDR3 sequence is 15 residues long. This chain's CDR3 is CASSRDFPTVYEQFF. The CDR3 coding sequence is TGTGCCAGCAGCCGGGACTTCCCGACGGTCTATGAGCAGTTCTTC. The whole variable domain, remainder taken from reference TRBV5-6 and TRBJ2-1, is DAGVTQSPTHLIKTRGQQVTLRCSPKSGHDTVSWYQQALGQGPQFIFQYYEEEERQRGNFPDRFSGHQFPNYSSELNVNALLLGDSALYLCASSRDFPTVYEQFFGPGTRLTVL.

This clone was counted only a few times. The chain carries TRBV2 and TRBJ2-7, with D perhaps matching TRBD2 (5 bases). From germline, CDR1 is SNHLY and CDR2 FYNNEI. The CDR3 contains 12 residues. V lost 7 bases to trimming and J lost 6 bases, with 13 bases between them. Written as DNA, the CDR3 is TGTGCCAGCACCGGGGATCGGGGCGAGCAGTACTTC. Its translation is CASTGDRGEQYF.

V and J are TRBV5-1 and TRBJ2-4; tentative D call: TRBD2 (6 bases). Per germline, CDR1 SGHRS and CDR2 YFSETQ. Trimming removed 0 bases from V and 5 bases from J, with 18 bases in between. This CDR3 spans 17 amino acids. CDR3 region: CASSLASPQWGENIQYF. Here the CDR3 DNA reads TGCGCCAGCAGCTTGGCTTCTCCCCAATGGGGGGAAAACATTCAGTACTTC.

This sequence joins TRBV2 and TRBJ1-3; D is perhaps TRBD1 (6 bases). The ends were cut back, 6 bases at V and 0 bases at J, with 9 bases in the middle. Germline assignment: CDR1 SNHLY and CDR2 FYNNEI. This CDR3 comprises 14 residues. This CDR3 reads CASRGQNSGNTIYF. The CDR3 bases are TGTGCCAGCAGAGGACAGAACTCTGGAAACACCATATATTTT.

The chain employs TRBV5-6 and TRBJ2-5; TRBD2 matches 14 bases. The CDR3 has 16 amino acids. In germline, CDR1 is SGHDT, CDR2 YYEEEE. The V and J ends lost 4 bases and 7 bases, in that order; junction bases with no gene match: 9. The CDR3 region is CASSTPTSGRGGTQYF. The CDR3 DNA follows: TGTGCCAGCAGCACTCCGACTAGCGGGAGGGGGGGGACCCAGTACTTC.

The J gene is TRBJ2-3, the V gene TRBV27, with D possibly matching TRBD2 (6 bases). V gave up 10 bases and J gave up 4 bases, with 18 bases separating them. The germline V gene encodes CDR1 MNHEY and CDR2 SMNVEV (reference sequence). The CDR3 covers 14 residues. The CDR3 loop is CAIGDSSAPDTQYF. CDR3 DNA: TGTGCCATCGGGGACTCATCGGCCCCAGATACGCAGTATTTT.